This T cell receptor (beta chain) was sequenced in a study of blood T cells in healthy people across ages. This clonotype was seen only a few times. Its antigen is unidentified. Findings and caveats of the study: Per million T cells, the diversity of TCR beta decreased roughly linearly as age advanced.

The use of a sample-barcoded 5' primer and a J-beta primer mix characterized a second PCR of roughly 7 to 12 cycles. TCRdb re-analysed the 5' RACE reads in MiXCR, keeping a single row per CDR3 protein. The data contain roughly 800,000 distinct CDR3 sequences, 20% to 30% of them singletons. CDR1 is SEHNR, CDR2 FQNEAQ, per germline (reference sequence). The CDR3 sequence is 14 residues long. V gave up 5 bases and J gave up 8 bases; unmatched junction bases: 8. The draw of peripheral blood yielded roughly 9.1 milliliters from each donor. This same sample was also part of a study on T cells of mothers and their children. In that study: Related mother and child pairs showed slightly greater overlap (not significant) than unrelated pairs did.

This rearrangement joins TRBV7-9 to TRBJ1-2, with 10 positions matching TRBD1. Material: blood. The clonotype comes from a boy younger than 18 in good health. The CDR3 DNA reads as TGTGCCAGCAGCGATTCCGGGACAGGGGCCGGCTACACCTTC. It yields the protein CASSDSGTGAGYTF. The whole variable domain, filled in from reference TRBV7-9 and TRBJ1-2, reads DTGVSQNPRHKITKRGQNVTFRCDPISEHNRLYWYRQTLGQGPEFLTYFQNEAQLEKSRLLSDRFSAERPKGSFSTLEIQRTEQGDSAMYLCASSDSGTGAGYTFGSGTRLTVV.